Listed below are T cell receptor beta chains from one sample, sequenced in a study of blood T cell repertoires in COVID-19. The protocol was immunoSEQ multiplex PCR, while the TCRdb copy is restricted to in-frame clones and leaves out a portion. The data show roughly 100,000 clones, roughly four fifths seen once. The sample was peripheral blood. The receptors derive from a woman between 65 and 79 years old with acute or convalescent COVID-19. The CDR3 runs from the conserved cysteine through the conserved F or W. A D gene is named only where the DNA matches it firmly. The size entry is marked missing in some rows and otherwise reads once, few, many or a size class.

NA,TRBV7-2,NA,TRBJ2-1,CASSLSRVEQFF,TGTGCCAGCAGCTTATCCAGGGTTGAGCAGTTCTTC
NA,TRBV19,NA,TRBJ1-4,CASTRRSSASNEKLFF,TGTGCCAGTACGAGGAGATCAAGCGCGTCTAATGAAAAACTGTTTTTT
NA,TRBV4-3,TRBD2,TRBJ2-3,CASSQDGTSGRAGDTQYF,TGCGCCAGCAGCCAAGACGGGACTAGCGGGAGGGCCGGTGATACGCAGTATTTT
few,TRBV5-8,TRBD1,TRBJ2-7,CASVGQGAVLGYEQYF,TGTGCCAGCGTGGGACAGGGTGCTGTTTTAGGCTACGAGCAGTACTTC
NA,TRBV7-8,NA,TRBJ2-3,CASSLRGSTDTQYF,TGTGCCAGCAGCTTACGGGGATCCACAGATACGCAGTATTTT
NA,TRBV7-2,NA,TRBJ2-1,CASSLVSDSYNEQFF,TGTGCCAGCAGCTTAGTCTCAGATTCCTACAATGAGCAGTTCTTC
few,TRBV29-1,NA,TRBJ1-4,CSARVRGANEKLFF,TGCAGCGCCCGGGTACGGGGTGCTAATGAAAAACTGTTTTTT
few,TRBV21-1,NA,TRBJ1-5,CASSKTGQPQHF,TGTGCCAGCAGCAAAACAGGTCAGCCCCAGCATTTT
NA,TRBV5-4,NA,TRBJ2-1,CASSLAGNNEQFF,TGTGCCAGCAGCTTGGCGGGAAACAATGAGCAGTTCTTC
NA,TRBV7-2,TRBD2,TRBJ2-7,CASSATTSGRGEQYF,TGTGCCAGCAGCGCTACAACTAGCGGGAGAGGCGAGCAGTACTTC
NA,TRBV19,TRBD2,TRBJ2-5,CASSNPREGEETQYF,TGTGCCAGTAGTAACCCCAGGGAGGGTGAGGAGACCCAGTACTTC
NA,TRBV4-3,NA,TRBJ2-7,CASSQGGTSSYEQYF,TGCGCCAGCAGCCAAGGGGGGACATCCTCCTACGAGCAGTACTTC
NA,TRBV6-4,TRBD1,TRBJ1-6,CASPGQGNSPLHF,TGTGCCAGCCCGGGACAGGGAAATTCACCCCTCCACTTT
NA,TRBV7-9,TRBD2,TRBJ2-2,CASSRPGGGDTGELFF,TGTGCCAGCAGCCGACCCGGGGGGGGCGACACCGGGGAGCTGTTTTTT
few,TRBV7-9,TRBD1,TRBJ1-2,CASSLEGDRANYGYTF,TGTGCCAGCAGCTTAGAGGGGGACAGGGCTAACTATGGCTACACCTTC
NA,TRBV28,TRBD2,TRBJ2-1,CASSPPGLAGIYNEQFF,TGTGCCAGCAGCCCCCCCGGGCTAGCGGGTATTTACAATGAGCAGTTCTTC
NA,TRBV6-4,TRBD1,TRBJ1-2,CATSGQAHNYGYTF,TGTGCCACCTCGGGACAGGCCCATAACTATGGCTACACCTTC
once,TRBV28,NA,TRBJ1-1,CASRPQGTEAFF,TGTGCCAGCAGACCCCAGGGGACTGAAGCTTTCTTT
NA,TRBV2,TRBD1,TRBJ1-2,CVSTPGQGHGYTF,TGTGTTAGCACCCCCGGACAGGGACATGGCTACACCTTC
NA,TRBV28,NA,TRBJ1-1,CASSFDRPRTTEAFF,TGTGCCAGCAGTTTCGACAGGCCCCGGACCACTGAAGCTTTCTTT